The clone carrying this T cell receptor beta chain was detected a few times. Its antigen is still unknown. The TCR beta libraries were generated through quantitative 5'-RACE incorporating molecular barcodes. TCRdb independently ran MiXCR on the 5' RACE reads; one entry per CDR3 protein. The data show over 600,000 distinct CDR3 sequences, with 19% seen just once and around 19% held by the top ten. Germline values: CDR1 MGHRA, CDR2 YSYEKL. Trimming cost V 0 bases and J 4 bases; bases outside gene matches: 5. This CDR3 contains 15 residues. The record originates from a study of CD8 T cells in ankylosing spondylitis. General observations from the study: Certain motif variants had earlier appeared in reactive arthritis synovial fluid and blood. A CD8+ phenotype characterized the disease-linked clones, which were relatively rare in peripheral blood. Significant enrichment of disease-linked clones was reported in matched ankylosing spondylitis synovial fluid. In ankylosing spondylitis blood, a motif of about 8 highly homologous TCR beta variants appeared characteristic.

The V gene is TRBV4-1, the J gene TRBJ1-2; 7 bases are a match to TRBD1. The specimen sequenced was blood, either unsorted or a sorted T cell fraction (not recorded which). This clonotype was sampled from a male donor with ankylosing spondylitis. CDR3 DNA: TGCGCCAGCAGCCAAGATCCAGGGGGGCCCTATGGCTACACCTTC. Translated, it gives CASSQDPGGPYGYTF.